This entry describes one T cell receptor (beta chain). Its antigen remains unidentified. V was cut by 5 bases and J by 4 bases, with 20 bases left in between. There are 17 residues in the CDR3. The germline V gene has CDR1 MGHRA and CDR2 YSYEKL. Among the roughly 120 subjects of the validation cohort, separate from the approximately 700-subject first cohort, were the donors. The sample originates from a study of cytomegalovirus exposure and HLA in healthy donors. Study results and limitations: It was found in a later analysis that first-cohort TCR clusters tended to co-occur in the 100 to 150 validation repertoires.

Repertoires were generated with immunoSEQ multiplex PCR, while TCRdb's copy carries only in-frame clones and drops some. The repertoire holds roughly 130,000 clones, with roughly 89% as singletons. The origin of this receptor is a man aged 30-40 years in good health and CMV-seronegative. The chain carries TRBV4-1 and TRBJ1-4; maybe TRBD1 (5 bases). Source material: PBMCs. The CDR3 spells CASSRTGGGRLNEKLFF. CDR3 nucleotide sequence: TGCGCCAGCAGCAGAACGGGGGGAGGGCGTCTTAATGAAAAACTGTTTTTT.